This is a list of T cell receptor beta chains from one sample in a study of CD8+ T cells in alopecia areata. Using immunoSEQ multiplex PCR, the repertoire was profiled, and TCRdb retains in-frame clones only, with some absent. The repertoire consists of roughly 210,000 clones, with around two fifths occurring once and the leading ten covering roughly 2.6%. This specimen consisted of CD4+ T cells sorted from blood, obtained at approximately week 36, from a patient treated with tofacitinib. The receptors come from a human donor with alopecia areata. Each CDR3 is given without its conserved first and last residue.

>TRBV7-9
ASSAALSETQY
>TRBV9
ASSVGTSGSRTGELF
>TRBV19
ASSIWCGLETQY
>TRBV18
ASSPRTGREYGYT
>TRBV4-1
ASSQVQGSYGYT
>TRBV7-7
ASSSTPGTGGTGELF
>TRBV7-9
ASSLAGATETQY
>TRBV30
AWARREDEQY
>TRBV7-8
ASSIRLGQGYEQY
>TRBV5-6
ASSFRRGNYNEQF
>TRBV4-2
ASSQDPPDSGETQY
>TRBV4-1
ASSQGPGGEQY
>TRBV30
AWSKGFGAPYEQY
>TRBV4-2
ASSQDTGSNEQF
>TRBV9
ASSAGFGEYEQY
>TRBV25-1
ASSTAPYEQY
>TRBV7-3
ASSLTVTSGKYEQY
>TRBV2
ASLGTNYGYT
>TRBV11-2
ASSSTSGMNEQF
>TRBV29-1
SVDPGGTDTQY